This TCR beta chain stems from a study of naive and memory T cell subsets. Findings of the study overall: Naive repertoires, especially CD8, held a few larger clonotypes, possibly memory cells re-expressing CD45RA. In naive cells, over 90% of TCR sequences were seen only once. A clonotype means one alpha or beta sequence, not an alpha/beta pair.

Germline values: CDR1 SGHKS, CDR2 YYEKEE (reference sequence). V lost 4 bases and J lost 7, with 17 bases in between. The CDR3 is 14 amino acids. CMV status came from CD4+ IFNgamma after overnight CMV lysate stimulation. This clonotype was observed at least ten times. The antigen remains unidentified. An equimolar mix of two oligonucleotides served as the beta constant-region primer for TRBC1 and TRBC2. Four rounds of PCR amplified the ligated cDNA using nested alpha and beta constant-region primers plus SP2. A 12-nucleotide UMI and the SP2 primer were added to the cDNA 3' end by oligonucleotide ligation. A single record per CDR3 protein comes from TCRdb applying MiXCR to the UMI-ligation and nested PCR reads. The data hold around 140,000 distinct CDR3 sequences, with roughly 20% observed a single time.

This sequence joins TRBV5-5 and TRBJ2-5, with D perhaps TRBD1 (6 bases). Sequences were obtained from naive CD4+ T cells from blood. The source of this sequence is a human donor in good health. Written as DNA, the CDR3 is TGTGCCAGCAGCGATCCGGTACAGGGTCTGACCCAGTACTTC. This codes for CASSDPVQGLTQYF.